Presented here are 8 T cell receptor beta chains from one specimen sequenced in a study of post-analysis software for immune sequencing data. Study-wide points: Higher frequency in patients than in controls was seen for about five TRBV segments, with TRBV5-6, TRBV5-1 and TRBV20-1 among them.

These receptors are not linked to any known antigen. Unique molecular identifiers tagged the TCR beta cDNA libraries. TCRdb passed the PCR reads through MiXCR, listing each CDR3 protein once. The data show 180,000 or so distinct CDR3 sequences, 29% seen once. Sequencing was performed on blood. The receptors were sampled from a girl aged 2 to 17 with multiple sclerosis.

Many counts were recorded for this clonotype. The chain employs TRBV7-2 and TRBJ2-1; no clear D. Deletions cut 5 bases from V and 10 bases from J, with 15 bases between. CDR1 is SGHTA, CDR2 FQGNSA, per germline. The CDR3 runs to 13 residues. DNA of the CDR3: TGTGCCAGCAGCCTTCATAGCTCGCGAGAGCAGTTCTTC. Translation: CASSLHSSREQFF.

This clonotype has more than one count but fewer than ten. The chain carries TRBV5-1 and TRBJ2-7; 11 bases agree with TRBD2. Germline CDR1 reads SGHRS; CDR2 reads YFSETQ. CDR3 length: 15 residues. With V trimmed by 2 bases and J by 3 bases, 4 bases remained unmatched. This chain's CDR3 is CASSFLAGGRYEQYF. The CDR3 DNA sequence: TGCGCCAGCAGCTTCCTAGCGGGAGGCCGCTACGAGCAGTACTTC.

V is TRBV6-5 and J is TRBJ1-3; no clear D gene. Germline V gene data show CDR1 as MNHEY and CDR2 as SVGAGI. The CDR3 consists of 14 residues. Deletions cut 10 bases from V and 4 bases from J, with 17 bases between. CDR3 nucleotide sequence: TGTGCCACCAGCACCCGGACCCAGGGAAACACCATATATTTT. This translates into CATSTRTQGNTIYF.

There are a few counts of this clonotype. The chain links TRBV6-1 to TRBJ1-4; the D is unclear. This CDR3 contains 14 residues. From germline, CDR1 is MNHNS and CDR2 SASEGT. V lost 7 bases and J 4 bases, leaving 13 bases between the germline ends. This chain's CDR3 is CASTWSGINEKLFF. The CDR3, as DNA: TGTGCCAGCACCTGGTCGGGGATTAATGAAAAACTGTTTTTT.

About this clonotype itself: A much bigger clone sits one base away, suggesting this may be a read error. V and J are TRBV7-6 and TRBJ2-3, with D possibly matching TRBD1 (6 bases). The CDR3 has 13 residues. Germline CDR1 reads SGHVS; CDR2 reads FNYEAQ. The CDR3: CVSSIIDRDTQYF. CDR3 sequence (DNA): TGTGTCAGCAGCATAATAGACAGGGATACGCAGTATTTT.

In its sample, this clonotype was seen a few times. Possible read error: a much larger clone is one base away. The chain uses TRBV6-4 and TRBJ2-1; D is perhaps TRBD1 (6 bases). Looked up from germline, CDR1 is MRHNA and CDR2 is SNTAGT. This CDR3 is built from 16 residues. CDR3 bases: TGTACCAGCAGTCTCCGGGACACGGTATTGGGTAATGAGCAGTTCTTC. Amino acid sequence: CTSSLRDTVLGNEQFF.

V and J are TRBV25-1 and TRBJ2-3; weak D call: TRBD2 (5 bases). Germline V gene data show CDR1 as MGHDK and CDR2 as SYGVNS. V was trimmed by 4 bases and J by 0 bases, leaving 8 bases between them. The CDR3 consists of 14 residues. In DNA form, the CDR3 reads TGTGCCAGCAGTGGAGGGTACAGCACAGATACGCAGTATTTT. It specifies CASSGGYSTDTQYF.

V usage is TRBV29-1 and J usage is TRBJ2-1; D may be TRBD2 (5 bases). The germline V gene encodes CDR1 SQVTM and CDR2 ANQGSEA. The CDR3 has 14 residues. V was trimmed by 4 bases and J by 3 bases, leaving 13 bases between them. CDR3 bases: TGCAGCGTTGGTGCCCGGGCGGGCTACAATGAGCAGTTCTTC. Amino acids: CSVGARAGYNEQFF.